This T cell receptor (beta chain) appears in the sequencing data of a study of blood T cell repertoires in COVID-19. Study in general: Samples taken during acute and convalescent COVID-19 were collected in the United States, Italy and Spain. T cells, B-cell-depleted T cells, or PBMCs supplied cDNA or gDNA.

Original processing notes: For nucleated cells, counts were estimated from reference gene primer amplification. The table came from immunoSEQ multiplex PCR; TCRdb's copy has only in-frame clones and leaves some out. V, J and clone size were drawn from that table, and D and trimming were deduced from the DNA. This sample yields approximately 150,000 clones, of which more than 65% are seen a single time; roughly a tenth belongs to the top ten. Looked up from germline, CDR1 is KGHSH and CDR2 is LQKENI. Trimming took 6 bases from V and 8 from J, leaving 14 bases between them. This CDR3 comprises 14 residues.

The chain carries TRBV18 and TRBJ1-6; D is undetermined. The clonotype originates from a man in his 60s with active or convalescent COVID-19. The sequencing input was peripheral blood. CDR3 sequence: CASSLTERDSPLHF. CDR3 bases: TGTGCCAGCTCTTTAACAGAGCGGGATTCACCCCTCCACTTT.